This is a list of T cell receptor beta chains from one sample in a study of beta chain features in type 1 diabetes. Repertoires were generated with immunoSEQ multiplex PCR, while TCRdb's copy carries only in-frame clones and drops some. This sample carries around 110,000 clones, approximately 16% of them seen once, and the ten largest clones take under 2.5%. Sequencing was performed on central memory CD4+ T cells from blood. The origin of the receptors is a man younger than 40 with type 1 diabetes. The CDR3 runs from the conserved cysteine through the conserved F or W. The order of the fields is J gene, clone size, V gene, D gene, CDR3 DNA, CDR3 protein. A D gene is named only where the DNA matches it firmly. The size field is filled for only some rows; it gives once, few, many or a size class.

TRBJ2-5 | few | TRBV7-2 | TRBD2 | TGTGCCAGCAGCTTAGTAGCGGGGGGACGGCAAGAGACCCAGTACTTC | CASSLVAGGRQETQYF
TRBJ2-3 | NA | TRBV28 | TRBD1 | TGTGCCAGCAGGGGGGACAGGGCAGATACGCAGTATTTT | CASRGDRADTQYF
TRBJ2-5 | NA | TRBV4-2 | NA | TGTGCCAGCAGTTCAGGTCAAGGGGAGACCCAGTACTTC | CASSSGQGETQYF
TRBJ2-3 | few | TRBV18 | TRBD1 | TGTGCCAGCTCACCAATTGTCTTTGGGACAGGTCAAGATACGCAGTATTTT | CASSPIVFGTGQDTQYF
TRBJ1-1 | NA | TRBV6-6 | NA | TGTGCCAGCAGCGGGGAGACTGAAGCTTTCTTT | CASSGETEAFF
TRBJ2-3 | few | TRBV27 | NA | TGTGCCAGCAGTTTAAAGGTGTCCGGGGATACGCAGTATTTT | CASSLKVSGDTQYF
TRBJ1-5 | NA | TRBV4-3 | NA | TGCGCCAGCAGCCAAGAGGGAGGGCCTAGCAATCAGCCCCAGCATTTT | CASSQEGGPSNQPQHF
TRBJ2-4 | few | TRBV27 | NA | TGTGCCAGCAGTTTAAGCCAGGGTCGATCCATTCAGTACTTC | CASSLSQGRSIQYF
TRBJ2-1 | few | TRBV28 | NA | TGTGCCACCCGTTGGAGTCAGGGCGGCGAAGGAGAGTTCTTC | CATRWSQGGEGEFF
TRBJ2-3 | few | TRBV29-1 | NA | TGCAGCGTCCTTGGACCAAGCACAGATACGCAGTATTTT | CSVLGPSTDTQYF
TRBJ2-2 | few | TRBV7-9 | NA | TGTGCCAGCAGCTTAGATCGAACCGGGGAGCTGTTTTTT | CASSLDRTGELFF
TRBJ2-7 | few | TRBV30 | NA | TGTGCCTGGAGTGTAATCGGTTACGAGCAGTACTTC | CAWSVIGYEQYF
TRBJ1-6 | few | TRBV6-5 | NA | TGTGCCAGCAGGGAATCCGGAGGGACTAATTCACCCCTCCACTTT | CASRESGGTNSPLHF
TRBJ1-2 | NA | TRBV19 | NA | TGTGCCAGTAGTATGTTTGAAGGAGGTCAGGGTGAATATGGCTACACCTTC | CASSMFEGGQGEYGYTF
TRBJ1-1 | few | TRBV5-1 | NA | TGCGCCAGCAGCTTGCTGGGGGAGTACACTGAAGCTTTCTTT | CASSLLGEYTEAFF
TRBJ2-3 | many | TRBV18 | TRBD1 | TGTGCCAGCTCACGGCAGACAGGGGTTTGGGCAGATACGCAGTATTTT | CASSRQTGVWADTQYF
TRBJ2-6 | once | TRBV28 | TRBD1 | TGTGCCAGCCAGGACAGGCGCTCTGGGGCCAACGTCCTGACTTTC | CASQDRRSGANVLTF
TRBJ2-1 | few | TRBV7-9 | NA | TGTGCCAGCAGCTTTGGCCCGAGGGGCCTCAATGAGCAGTTCTTC | CASSFGPRGLNEQFF
TRBJ2-1 | few | TRBV7-8 | TRBD1 | TGTGCCAGCAGCTGGACAGGGGGAACCTACAATGAGCAGTTCTTC | CASSWTGGTYNEQFF
TRBJ1-2 | NA | TRBV5-1 | NA | TGCGCCAGCAGCGTAAGACCGGGACAAGACAGTTATGGCTACACCTTC | CASSVRPGQDSYGYTF
TRBJ2-3 | NA | TRBV15 | NA | TGTGCCACCAGCAAGTCTCTCTTAGATACGCAGTATTTT | CATSKSLLDTQYF
TRBJ1-4 | NA | TRBV10-3 | TRBD1 | TGTGCCATCAGTGCCACAGGGGGCGATGAAAAACTGTTTTTT | CAISATGGDEKLFF
TRBJ2-6 | NA | TRBV4-2 | TRBD1 | TGTGCCAGCATTCCGGGACAGGGGGCGTCTGGGGCCAACGTCCTGACTTTC | CASIPGQGASGANVLTF
TRBJ2-5 | few | TRBV7-2 | NA | TGTGCCAGCAGCCTAGGACCGGCGGGGGAGACCCAGTACTTC | CASSLGPAGETQYF
TRBJ2-7 | few | TRBV7-2 | NA | TGTGCCAGCAGCTTATGGGACGGACCGACCTACGAGCAGTACTTC | CASSLWDGPTYEQYF
TRBJ2-6 | few | TRBV4-3 | NA | TGCGCCAGCAGCCGAGAGGGGGCTGGGGCCAACGTCCTGACTTTC | CASSREGAGANVLTF
TRBJ2-5 | NA | TRBV7-2 | NA | TGTGCCAGCAGCTTAGGAGGGGCCGAGGGGACCCAGTACTTC | CASSLGGAEGTQYF
TRBJ2-3 | few | TRBV9 | NA | TGTGGCTCCCCCCCAGCCCGCACAGATACGCAGTATTTT | CGSPPARTDTQYF
TRBJ2-7 | few | TRBV29-1 | NA | TGCAGCGTTAGGAGGGAGTACGAGCAGTACTTC | CSVRREYEQYF
TRBJ1-1 | NA | TRBV5-1 | NA | TGCGCCAGCAGCCCGGACCGATACACTGAAGCTTTCTTT | CASSPDRYTEAFF
TRBJ2-3 | few | TRBV7-2 | NA | TGTGCCAGCAGCTTAGCTGGGGGCAGGGATACGCAGTATTTT | CASSLAGGRDTQYF
TRBJ2-5 | NA | TRBV9 | NA | TGTGCCAGCAGCGCCGTTGGAGGAGGGTCCCTCCAAGAGACCCAGTACTTC | CASSAVGGGSLQETQYF
TRBJ2-7 | many | TRBV5-1 | NA | TGCGCCAGCAGCTTGTCTTGGGGCAGGGGCCTGGGGGACTACGAGCAGTACTTC | CASSLSWGRGLGDYEQYF
TRBJ2-1 | NA | TRBV5-1 | TRBD1 | TGCGCCAGCAGCTTGGAGCAGGGGGTCTCCTACAATGAGCAGTTCTTC | CASSLEQGVSYNEQFF
TRBJ2-3 | NA | TRBV30 | TRBD1 | TGTGCCTGGGACAGGGGGTTGGGAGATACGCAGTATTTT | CAWDRGLGDTQYF
TRBJ2-3 | many | TRBV5-1 | NA | TGCGCCAGCAGCTACCGGGGCCTCGCCTCAGATACGCAGTATTTT | CASSYRGLASDTQYF
TRBJ2-7 | once | TRBV6-5 | NA | TGTGCCAGCAGTTACGCCGAGGGGCCTTTTTACGAGCAGTACTTC | CASSYAEGPFYEQYF
TRBJ2-7 | NA | TRBV7-3 | TRBD2 | TGTGCCAGCAGCCGGACTAGCGGGAACGAGCAGTACTTC | CASSRTSGNEQYF
TRBJ2-5 | few | TRBV29-1 | NA | TGCAGCGTTGAAGTTTCAGGGGCAGGGTACGGGACCCAGTACTTC | CSVEVSGAGYGTQYF
TRBJ1-6 | NA | TRBV11-2 | NA | TGTGCCAGCAGCTTTAATTCACCCCTCCACTTT | CASSFNSPLHF
TRBJ1-4 | NA | TRBV30 | TRBD1 | TGTGCCTGGAGATTCGGGACAGGGGTCGAAAAACTGTTTTTT | CAWRFGTGVEKLFF
TRBJ1-2 | few | TRBV9 | NA | TGTGCCAGCAGCGCCCAGGCAGGTTTAGATGGCTACACCTTC | CASSAQAGLDGYTF
TRBJ1-2 | few | TRBV6-5 | NA | TGTGCCAGCAGCCGCGGGAGGTCCGCTAACTATGGCTACACCTTC | CASSRGRSANYGYTF
TRBJ1-2 | NA | TRBV7-9 | TRBD1 | TGTGCCAGCAGCCAGACAGGGGGAAGCTACACCTTC | CASSQTGGSYTF
TRBJ2-7 | NA | TRBV4-3 | NA | TGCGCCAGCAGCCAAGAGGGCGGAGCGGCCCAGAACGAGCAGTACTTC | CASSQEGGAAQNEQYF
TRBJ2-7 | NA | TRBV7-3 | TRBD1 | TGTGCCAGCAGCTTAAAGGCGACAGGGATGTACGAGCAGTACTTC | CASSLKATGMYEQYF